This TCR beta chain was found in a study of T cell responses to AZD1222 COVID-19 vaccine. Overall study findings and caveats: Clonal diversity was possibly underestimated, and white British individuals and females predominated among donors. Only five or six individuals given AZD1222 were seropositive at baseline. An increase in Spike-specific TCR breadth and depth was observed after two AZD1222 doses. At 160-218 and 743-854, vaccine-associated CD4 TCRs were dominant, and they spanned spike.

Some clones are missing from TCRdb's copy, which holds only in-frame ones; the method was immunoSEQ multiplex PCR. The table has roughly 70,000 clones, 70% to 90% seen once. Concerning this clone itself: Its specificity is unknown.

Germline V lookup: CDR1 SGHTA, CDR2 FQGNSA. The CDR3 consists of 15 residues. The V and J ends lost 5 bases and 4 bases respectively, with 16 bases between them. The sample consisted of peripheral blood, taken 28 days after the second dose of the MenACWY control vaccine. The chain recombines TRBV7-2 with TRBJ2-3, with a weak D call TRBD2 (6 bases). This receptor was taken from an adult who received the MenACWY meningococcal vaccine as a control. As DNA, the CDR3 is TGTGCCAGCAGCATGGGACGGAGGAGGGCAGATACGCAGTATTTT. Protein product: CASSMGRRRADTQYF. The full variable domain, its missing parts supplied by reference TRBV7-2 and TRBJ2-3, is GAGVSQSPSNKVTEKGKDVELRCDPISGHTALYWYRQSLGQGLEFLIYFQGNSAPDKSGLPSDRFSAERTGGSVSTLTIQRTQQEDSAVYLCASSMGRRRADTQYFGPGTRLTVL.